The clone carrying this TCR beta chain was detected only once. The antigen is undetermined. These data are taken from a study of CD8 T cell repertoires and HIV-1 epitope variants. At the level of the study: Each of Twenty-five Gag and Nef epitope peptides stimulated a separate culture. Controls were a CMV, EBV and flu peptide pool, Ebola AY9 negative control, and no-peptide well. Separate from the cultures, 1M uncultured T cells served as baseline. Study-wide results and limits: Of fewer than 10 antigen-specific beta clonotypes, six or seven appeared to cross-react with escape variants.

The method was immunoSEQ multiplex PCR; TCRdb's version includes in-frame clones alone and lacks a portion of them. The sample has 3,200 or so clones; 69% are singletons. Trimming shortened V by 1 base and J by 1 base, and 10 bases separated the two germline ends. This CDR3 has 15 residues. Per the germline V gene, CDR1 is MGHRA and CDR2 is YSYEKL. The rearrangement joins TRBV4-1 to TRBJ1-1, with D unresolved. This receptor was obtained from a male donor with HIV. The sequencing sample was made of cultured CD8+ T cells derived from PBMCs. DNA of the CDR3: TGCGCCAGCAGCCAAGTAGCAGGACCGAACACTGAAGCTTTCTTT. Translating gives CASSQVAGPNTEAFF.